Here is one T cell receptor (beta chain) with its context. The sample belongs to a study of blood T cell repertoires in COVID-19. Study details: For recovered donors of Cohort 3, there were two negative PCRs, clearance, or symptom resolution. Spain, Italy and the United States supplied samples that represented acute and convalescent COVID-19.

In assigning cohorts, the study relied on participant-reported clinical history. Original processing methods: How many nucleated cells were present was estimated from reference gene primer amplification. Profiling relied on immunoSEQ multiplex PCR, and the TCRdb table lists in-frame clones only, not all of them. That table supplies the V and J calls and clone size; D and trimming were determined from the DNA. This sample has hundreds of thousands of clones, with about 88% found just once. The CDR3 runs to 15 residues. Germline-derived CDR1 and CDR2 are SGHNT and YYREEE (reference sequence). V lost 3 bases to trimming and J lost 9 bases; unmatched junction nucleotides: 10.

The sample was PBMCs or T cells enriched from blood (not recorded which). The chain combines TRBV5-4 with TRBJ2-1; 9 bases are shared with TRBD2. This sequence was found in a woman aged 60-75 years in a cohort exposed to, infected with or recovered from COVID-19 (not recorded which). The chain's CDR3 is CASSSPGTSRGEQFF. The CDR3, as DNA: TGTGCCAGCAGCTCACCCGGGACTAGCCGCGGTGAGCAGTTCTTC.